Listed below are T cell receptor beta chains from one sample, sequenced in a study of spatial heterogeneity in lung cancer. TCRdb recomputed calls from the 5' RACE reads with MiXCR, one row per CDR3 protein. The table records 35,000 to 45,000 distinct CDR3 sequences, roughly 20% of them present only once. Material: PBMCs, obtained at follow-up. All receptors derive from a female donor with early-stage non-small cell lung cancer. Each CDR3 is given with its conserved first and last residue. The D gene is left open where the match is weak. Clone size is given for some rows only: seen once, a few or many times, or a class if the clone is expanded.

j_gene	d_gene	abundance	v_gene	CDR3aa	CDR3nt
TRBJ1-2	TRBD1	.	TRBV7-3	CASSTGTGYGYTF	TGTGCCAGCAGCACCGGGACAGGGTATGGCTACACCTTC
TRBJ2-5	.	.	TRBV5-1	CASSRLGGTQETQYF	TGCGCCAGCAGCCGGTTGGGCGGAACACAAGAGACCCAGTACTTC
TRBJ1-2	.	few	TRBV29-1	CSVEADNGYTF	TGCAGCGTTGAGGCAGATAATGGCTACACCTTC
TRBJ2-7	.	few	TRBV30	CAWTQGTNEQYF	TGTGCCTGGACCCAGGGGACCAACGAGCAGTACTTC
TRBJ1-4	.	.	TRBV10-3	CAIRGHTNEKLFF	TGTGCCATCAGGGGACATACTAATGAAAAACTGTTTTTT
TRBJ2-1	.	.	TRBV7-9	CASSPKRGYSYNEQFF	TGTGCCAGCAGCCCCAAACGCGGATACTCCTACAATGAGCAGTTCTTC
TRBJ2-1	.	.	TRBV11-2	CASSFGRRANEQFF	TGTGCCAGCAGCTTCGGTCGCCGGGCCAATGAGCAGTTCTTC
TRBJ2-3	.	once	TRBV5-1	CASSVGSTRGADTQYF	TGCGCCAGCAGCGTAGGTTCGACCAGGGGGGCAGATACGCAGTATTTT
TRBJ2-5	.	.	TRBV10-3	CAISESSGEETQYF	TGTGCCATCAGTGAGTCTTCAGGGGAAGAGACCCAGTACTTC
TRBJ2-7	.	many	TRBV20-1	CSAIGSYEQYF	TGCAGTGCTATTGGCAGTTACGAGCAGTACTTC
TRBJ1-1	.	few	TRBV7-9	CASSLAAGPWGEAFF	TGTGCCAGCAGCTTAGCCGCCGGGCCATGGGGTGAAGCTTTCTTT
TRBJ2-5	TRBD2	many	TRBV5-4	CASSSSGDLIGKTQYF	TGTGCCAGCAGCAGTAGCGGGGACTTGATCGGCAAGACCCAGTACTTC
TRBJ1-4	TRBD1	.	TRBV6-5	CASSPTGTGPSRGKLFF	TGTGCCAGCAGTCCAACCGGGACAGGGCCCAGCAGGGGAAAACTGTTTTTT
TRBJ1-1	.	.	TRBV10-3	CAISESKGDTEAFF	TGTGCCATCAGTGAGTCGAAAGGAGACACTGAAGCTTTCTTT
TRBJ1-1	.	few	TRBV2	CATTLNTEAFF	TGTGCCACCACACTGAACACTGAAGCTTTCTTT
TRBJ2-2	.	few	TRBV10-1	CASSGVGELFF	TGCGCCAGCAGTGGAGTCGGGGAGCTGTTTTTT
TRBJ1-6	TRBD1	.	TRBV9	CASSLGTDDYSPLHF	TGTGCCAGCTCATTGGGGACAGATGACTACTCACCCCTCCACTTT
TRBJ2-1	.	many	TRBV27	CASSLLTLLGRGPDNEQFF	TGTGCCAGCAGTTTATTAACTCTTCTGGGCAGGGGCCCAGACAATGAGCAGTTCTTC
TRBJ2-7	.	.	TRBV30	CAWSGPHAAASYEQYF	TGTGCCTGGAGTGGACCCCATGCGGCGGCGTCCTACGAGCAGTACTTC
TRBJ2-3	.	few	TRBV7-3	CASSSRGAVDTQYF	TGTGCCAGCAGCTCCAGGGGGGCCGTGGATACGCAGTATTTT
TRBJ1-1	.	many	TRBV7-8	CASTTRSRQAITEAFF	TGTGCCAGCACCACCCGTTCGAGGCAGGCCATCACTGAAGCTTTCTTT
TRBJ2-2	.	.	TRBV6-6	CASRVRGIGELFF	TGTGCCAGCAGAGTTCGAGGGATAGGGGAGCTGTTTTTT
TRBJ2-7	TRBD2	.	TRBV7-6	CASSPGLAGAYEQYF	TGTGCCAGCAGCCCTGGACTAGCGGGAGCCTACGAGCAGTACTTC
TRBJ2-3	.	few	TRBV19	CASSWSTDTQYF	TGTGCCAGTAGTTGGAGCACAGATACGCAGTATTTT
TRBJ2-3	.	many	TRBV20-1	CSASGATAATTDTQYF	TGCAGTGCTAGTGGGGCGACTGCGGCTACCACAGATACGCAGTATTTT
TRBJ2-5	.	.	TRBV20-1	CSASNTQETQYF	TGCAGTGCTAGTAACACCCAAGAGACCCAGTACTTC
TRBJ2-1	.	few	TRBV7-2	CASSQPVLVGFGTYNEQFF	TGTGCCAGCAGCCAGCCCGTTTTGGTGGGGTTTGGGACCTACAATGAGCAGTTCTTC
TRBJ2-7	TRBD2	many	TRBV7-3	CASSLSGLAGSEQYF	TGTGCCAGCAGCTTAAGTGGGCTAGCGGGAAGCGAGCAGTACTTC
TRBJ2-2	.	.	TRBV11-2	CASSPLYLAKLFF	TGTGCCAGCAGCCCCCTTTACCTGGCAAAGCTGTTTTTT
TRBJ1-6	.	.	TRBV2	CASTRDRIANSPLHF	TGTGCCAGCACCCGCGACCGGATCGCAAATTCACCCCTCCACTTT
TRBJ2-1	.	many	TRBV19	CASSIVAGNEQFF	TGTGCCAGTAGTATTGTTGCAGGGAATGAGCAGTTCTTC
TRBJ2-3	TRBD2	.	TRBV10-3	CAISASTSRDTQYF	TGTGCCATCAGTGCCTCGACTAGCCGAGATACGCAGTATTTT
TRBJ1-2	.	.	TRBV4-1	CASSQDGVGHSGYTF	TGCGCCAGCAGCCAAGATGGGGTAGGACACTCTGGCTACACCTTC
TRBJ2-4	.	.	TRBV21-1	CASTPEGRAKNIQYF	TGTGCCAGCACCCCCGAGGGCAGGGCCAAAAACATTCAGTACTTC
TRBJ2-1	.	many	TRBV28	CASSFNLGLTTDDEQFF	TGTGCCAGCAGTTTTAATCTGGGTCTTACAACGGACGATGAGCAGTTCTTC
TRBJ2-1	.	many	TRBV9	CASSVRVSRSSYNEQFF	TGTGCCAGCAGCGTGCGGGTATCGCGGAGCTCCTACAATGAGCAGTTCTTC
TRBJ2-7	.	.	TRBV7-9	CASSLGSLVNYEQYF	TGTGCCAGCAGCTTAGGGAGCCTAGTCAACTACGAGCAGTACTTC
TRBJ2-3	TRBD2	few	TRBV5-1	CASSFGTSGTDTQYF	TGCGCCAGCAGCTTTGGGACTAGCGGCACAGATACGCAGTATTTT
TRBJ2-6	TRBD2	many	TRBV5-4	CAIPRVAGGPISGANVLTF	TGTGCCATTCCTAGGGTTGCGGGAGGGCCAATCTCTGGGGCCAACGTCCTGACTTTC
TRBJ2-5	.	.	TRBV5-6	CASSLGSRTERDQYF	TGTGCCAGCAGCTTGGGTTCCCGGACGGAGAGGGACCAGTACTTC
TRBJ2-3	.	.	TRBV18	CASSDTRSADTQYF	TGTGCCAGCTCAGACACTAGGTCCGCAGATACGCAGTATTTT
TRBJ1-5	.	few	TRBV6-2/TRBV6-3	CASRNRATNQPQHF	TGTGCCAGCAGAAACCGGGCCACGAATCAGCCCCAGCATTTT
TRBJ1-2	.	few	TRBV11-2	CASTLGGYGYTF	TGTGCCAGCACCCTCGGGGGCTATGGCTACACCTTC
TRBJ2-2	.	.	TRBV11-3	CASSQVGYTGELFF	TGTGCCAGCTCCCAGGTGGGGTACACCGGGGAGCTGTTTTTT
TRBJ2-1	.	few	TRBV19	CASSRFDTSGNEQFF	TGTGCCAGTAGCCGATTTGACACCTCCGGCAATGAGCAGTTCTTC
TRBJ2-3	.	few	TRBV5-4	CASSLEGGLGTQYF	TGTGCCAGCAGCTTGGAGGGAGGATTAGGTACGCAGTATTTT